The T cell receptor beta chain under discussion was sequenced for a study of blood T cell repertoires in COVID-19. In its sample, this clone was seen a few times. V was clipped by 5 bases and J by 8 bases; unmatched bases: 7. Germline CDR1 and CDR2: SGHTA and FQGNSA. The CDR3 has 13 amino acids. How the authors handled the data: It was from reference gene primer amplification that nucleated cell counts were estimated. Repertoires were generated with immunoSEQ multiplex PCR, while TCRdb's copy carries only in-frame clones and drops some. The DNA was the basis for D and trimming; V, J and clone size are from that table. This sample has around 150,000 clones, with around four fifths found just once.

This TCR was recovered from an elderly woman with acute or convalescent COVID-19. The chain uses TRBV7-2 and TRBJ1-2, with 8 nucleotides matching TRBD1. The specimen was peripheral blood. The CDR3 sequence: CASSRTGIGGYTF. In nucleotides, the CDR3 is TGTGCCAGCAGCCGGACAGGGATCGGGGGCTACACCTTC.